This TCR beta chain was captured by sequencing in a study of blood T cell repertoires in COVID-19. Study-wide background: From the United States, Italy and Spain came samples of acute and convalescent COVID-19. PBMCs, B-cell-depleted T cells, or T cells were the source of the cDNA or gDNA that made up the material.

The CDR3 sequence is 16 residues long. Germline assignment: CDR1 ENHRY and CDR2 SYGVKD. V trimming: 6 bases; J trimming: 1 base; junction bases outside the gene matches: 10. Per the study methods: Nucleated cell counts were estimated from reference gene primer amplification. Measured with immunoSEQ multiplex PCR; TCRdb has only the in-frame clones, and not every one. V and J calls and clone size are as listed in that table; D and trimming were resolved from the DNA. The table lists tens of thousands of clones, roughly 87% of them singletons. While infection was still active, Seattle patients were enrolled and then followed longitudinally.

The specimen was peripheral blood. The sequence was collected from a man aged 50 to 59 with COVID-19, enrolled during active disease. The chain recombines TRBV10-3 with TRBJ2-5, with 8 nucleotides matching TRBD2. The CDR3 reads CAISHTSGGAQETQYF. CDR3 bases: TGTGCCATCAGCCATACTAGCGGTGGGGCCCAAGAGACCCAGTACTTC.